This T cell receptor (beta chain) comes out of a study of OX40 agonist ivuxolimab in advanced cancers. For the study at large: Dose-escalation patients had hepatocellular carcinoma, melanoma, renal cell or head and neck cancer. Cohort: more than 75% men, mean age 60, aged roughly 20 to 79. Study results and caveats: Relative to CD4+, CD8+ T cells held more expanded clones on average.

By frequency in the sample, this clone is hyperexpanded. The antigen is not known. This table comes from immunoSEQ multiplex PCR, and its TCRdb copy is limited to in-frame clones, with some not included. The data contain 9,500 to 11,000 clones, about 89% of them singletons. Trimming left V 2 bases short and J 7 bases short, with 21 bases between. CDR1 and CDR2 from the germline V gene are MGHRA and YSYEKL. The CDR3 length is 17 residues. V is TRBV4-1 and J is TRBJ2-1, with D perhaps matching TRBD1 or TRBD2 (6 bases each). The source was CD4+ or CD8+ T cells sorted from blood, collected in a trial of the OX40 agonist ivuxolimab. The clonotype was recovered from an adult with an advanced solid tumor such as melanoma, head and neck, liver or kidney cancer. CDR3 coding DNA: TGCGCCAGCAGCCAACTACCTGGGGGGACATTTGGTAATGAGCAGTTCTTC. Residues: CASSQLPGGTFGNEQFF.